The 27 T cell receptor beta chains below come from one sample, sequenced in a study of T-cell reconstitution after alpha-beta-depleted transplantation in children. A library of TCRbeta sequences, prepared with unique molecular identifiers, was generated. Using its own MiXCR run on the PCR reads, TCRdb lists one record per CDR3 protein. The sample yields 100,000 or so distinct CDR3 sequences, more than 10% seen once. The sample was PBMCs from the stem cell graft donor, taken from the stem cell graft. The source of these receptors is a human donor who donated a stem cell graft to a child with inherited bone marrow failure.

This clonotype appeared many times. J is TRBJ1-1 and V is TRBV20-1; D is perhaps TRBD1 (6 bases). There are 15 residues in the CDR3. Between the trimmed V and J ends, which lost 3 bases and 4 bases, there was a span of 18 bases. Germline V CDR1 and CDR2: DFQATT, SNEGSKA (reference sequence). The DNA of the CDR3 is TGCAGTGCTAGTACGGCAGGGGTTGGTGGCACTGAAGCTTTCTTT. The encoded protein is CSASTAGVGGTEAFF.

This rearrangement joins TRBV29-1 to TRBJ2-3, with 8 bases lining up with TRBD2. CDR3 length equals 13 residues. Germline V lookup: CDR1 SQVTM, CDR2 ANQGSEA. The V segment lost 3 bases and the J segment 3 bases; nucleotides outside the gene matches: 2. CDR3 in DNA: TGCAGCGTTGATGCGGGAGGAACAGATACGCAGTATTTT. This gives the protein CSVDAGGTDTQYF.

Ten or more counts support this clonotype. CDR3 in DNA: TGTGCCAGCAGTTTTTCGCAGCCCCAGCATTTT. It is translated as CASSFSQPQHF. The chain is built from TRBV28 and TRBJ1-5; D call uncertain. Germline V gene data show CDR1 as MDHEN and CDR2 as SYDVKM. There are 11 residues in the CDR3. Trimming stripped 3 bases from V and 7 bases from J, with 4 bases between.

Ten or more counts support this clonotype. The chain uses TRBV7-2 and TRBJ2-7; D call uncertain. CDR1 SGHTA and CDR2 FQGNSA come from the germline V gene. CDR3 size: 14 residues. V dropped 1 base and J dropped 3 bases, with 10 bases sitting between them. CDR3 sequence reads: CASSLGVTVYEQYF. The CDR3 coding sequence is TGTGCCAGCAGCTTAGGGGTGACGGTCTACGAGCAGTACTTC.

The chain joins TRBV7-8 to TRBJ1-2; 9 nucleotides line up with TRBD1. The trim removed 4 bases at V and 2 bases at J, leaving 8 bases unmatched. The CDR3 sequence is 16 residues long. Germline-derived CDR1 and CDR2 are SGHVS and FQNEAQ. The CDR3 sequence: CASSSGDRDRNYGYTF. CDR3 sequence (DNA): TGTGCCAGCAGCTCCGGGGACAGGGATAGAAACTATGGCTACACCTTC.

Many counts were recorded for this clonotype. The chain recombines TRBV7-2 with TRBJ2-7; a possible D gene is TRBD2 (6 bases). V lost 5 bases and J 2 bases, leaving 13 bases between the germline ends. Germline V gene sequence: CDR1 SGHTA, CDR2 FQGNSA. The CDR3 extends over 14 amino acids. The CDR3, as DNA: TGTGCCAGCAGCCCGCGGGACGGAGCCTACGAGCAGTACTTC. Protein: CASSPRDGAYEQYF.

The rearrangement links TRBV19 to TRBJ2-4; D gene ambiguous. The V gene's germline CDR1 is LNHDA and CDR2 SQIVND (reference sequence). The ends were cut back, 9 bases at V and 0 bases at J, with 9 bases in the middle. There are 13 residues in the CDR3. The CDR3 reads CASSPGAKNIQYF. CDR3 bases: TGTGCCAGCTCCCCGGGAGCCAAAAACATTCAGTACTTC.

The sample holds one count of this clonotype. It may be a read error: a sequence one base away is much more abundant. The chain is built from TRBV6-5 and TRBJ1-4; D gene uncertain. Per germline, CDR1 MNHEY and CDR2 SVGAGI. The CDR3 is 15 residues long. The CDR3 loop reads CASSYGGLTNEKLLF. The CDR3 region has the DNA TGTGCCAGCAGTTACGGAGGGCTAACTAATGAAAAACTGCTTTTT.

The chain combines TRBV29-1 with TRBJ1-6; perhaps TRBD1 as D (6 bases). V lost 4 bases to trimming and J lost 7 bases, with 11 bases between them. CDR1 is SQVTM, CDR2 ANQGSEA, per germline. The CDR3 extends over 13 amino acids. The CDR3: CSVGSGGNSPLHF. CDR3 bases: TGCAGCGTTGGATCCGGGGGCAATTCACCCCTCCACTTT.

This clonotype was observed a handful of times. The rearrangement joins TRBV5-5 to TRBJ2-5; TRBD1 or TRBD2 may be the D gene (5 bases each). V shed 4 bases and J shed 5 bases, with 12 bases lying between them. Germline CDR1 reads SGHKS; CDR2 reads YYEKEE (reference sequence). The CDR3 length is 13 residues. The CDR3 reads CASSVGPRETQYF. CDR3 DNA sequence: TGTGCCAGCAGCGTGGGACCCCGTGAGACCCAGTACTTC.

This clonotype has at least ten counts. The rearrangement links TRBV11-1 to TRBJ2-7; 9 nucleotides line up with TRBD1. V lost 5 bases, J lost 8 bases, and 10 bases stayed unmatched. The CDR3 consists of 14 residues. Germline lookup yields CDR1 SGHAT and CDR2 FQDESV (reference sequence). CDR3 DNA: TGTGCCAGCAGCGGTAGAACGGGACAGGGTAAGCAGTACTTC. Its translation: CASSGRTGQGKQYF.

This clonotype was found many times. The gene calls are TRBV5-5 and TRBJ2-7; D may be TRBD1 (6 bases). The V end lost 1 base, the J end lost 6 bases, and 17 bases lay between the germline ends. Germline loops: CDR1 SGHKS, CDR2 YYEKEE (reference sequence). The CDR3 is 15 residues long. The chain's CDR3 is CASSLTQGQVAEQYF. The CDR3 DNA reads TGTGCCAGCAGCTTGACCCAGGGGCAGGTCGCCGAGCAGTACTTC.

This chain joins TRBV20-1 and TRBJ1-5; 10 nucleotides align to TRBD1. This CDR3 has 23 residues. The V gene's germline CDR1 is DFQATT and CDR2 SNEGSKA (reference sequence). The J segment lost 2 bases and the V segment lost 6 bases, leaving 31 bases of the junction unmatched. CDR3 region: CSAQTYPGGTGEPINMRNQPQHF. CDR3 nucleotides: TGCAGTGCACAGACTTATCCCGGTGGGACAGGGGAACCTATCAATATGCGCAATCAGCCCCAGCATTTT.

This clonotype was detected ten times or more. The chain uses TRBV4-3 and TRBJ2-7; 11 nucleotides align to TRBD2. The V gene end was trimmed by 2 bases and the J gene end by 3 bases; junction bases not matched to a gene: 3. This CDR3 is 15 amino acids long. Germline CDR1 LGHNA, CDR2 YSLEER. The CDR3 region is CASSQLAGGGYEQYF. The CDR3, as DNA: TGCGCCAGCAGCCAATTAGCGGGAGGGGGCTACGAGCAGTACTTC.

Ten or more counts support this clonotype. This chain connects TRBV5-1 to TRBJ2-1; D is unresolved. The germline V and J ends were trimmed by 0 bases and 4 bases, with 8 bases remaining between them. This CDR3 region has 14 residues. The V gene's germline CDR1 is SGHRS and CDR2 YFSETQ. The CDR3 is CASSLDRSYNEQFF. CDR3 nucleotide sequence: TGCGCCAGCAGCTTGGACAGATCTTACAATGAGCAGTTCTTC. The full variable domain, rest sourced from reference TRBV5-1 and TRBJ2-1, is KAGVTQTPRYLIKTRGQQVTLSCSPISGHRSVSWYQQTPGQGLQFLFEYFSETQRNKGNFPGRFSGRQFSNSRSEMNVSTLELGDSALYLCASSLDRSYNEQFFGPGTRLTVL.

This clonotype has ten or more counts. This chain links TRBV4-1 with TRBJ1-5, with D possibly being TRBD1 (5 bases). Trimming left V 1 base short and J 6 bases short, with 10 bases between. The CDR3 runs 14 residues. CDR1 and CDR2 (germline): MGHRA, YSYEKL. The DNA for the CDR3 is TGCGCCAGCAGCCAAGCGGGGAGGGGTCAGCCCCAGCATTTT. Translation gives CASSQAGRGQPQHF.

This clonotype has ten or more counts. The rearrangement uses TRBV7-8 and TRBJ2-1; 8 positions match TRBD1. This CDR3 comprises 14 residues. The germline V gene encodes CDR1 SGHVS and CDR2 FQNEAQ. V was pared by 4 bases and J by 4 bases, with 3 bases of the junction left unmatched. The CDR3 loop reads CASSYRTGYNEQFF. CDR3 nucleotides: TGTGCCAGCAGCTACAGGACAGGGTACAATGAGCAGTTCTTC.

This clonotype was detected many times. The CDR3 DNA follows: TGTGCCAGCAGCGCTCCGACAGGGGGCAGGTTCTTC. It is translated as CASSAPTGGRFF. The chain is built from TRBV5-4 and TRBJ2-1; 10 nucleotides align to TRBD1. The CDR3 loop spans 12 amino acids. Losses at the gene ends were 4 bases for V and 15 bases for J; bases not matched to a gene: 7. Germline-derived CDR1 and CDR2 are SGHNT and YYREEE (reference sequence). Drawing the rest from reference TRBV5-4 and TRBJ2-1, the complete variable domain is ETGVTQSPTHLIKTRGQQVTLRCSSQSGHNTVSWYQQALGQGPQFIFQYYREEENGRGNFPPRFSGLQFPNYSSELNVNALELDDSALYLCASSAPTGGRFFGPGTRLTVL.

This clonotype was seen many times. A read error may explain this, as a much larger clone is one base away. This rearrangement joins TRBV20-1 to TRBJ1-5; D is ambiguous. Per germline, CDR1 DFQATT and CDR2 SNEGSKA (reference sequence). The CDR3 contains 12 residues. Trimming removed 5 bases from V and 11 bases from J, with 16 bases in between. This chain's CDR3 is CSASIFPRAQHF. The CDR3 region has the DNA TGCAGTGCTTCGATATTCCCTCGGGCCCAGCATTTT.

This clonotype was seen at least ten times. The V gene is TRBV5-5, the J gene TRBJ2-3; D is unresolved. Germline V gene lookup returns CDR1 SGHKS and CDR2 YYEKEE (reference sequence). The CDR3 spans 14 residues. V gave up 1 base and J gave up 5 bases, with 11 bases separating them. CDR3 nucleotide sequence: TGTGCCAGCAGCTTGTCCGAATCGGAAGATACGCAGTATTTT. The encoded protein is CASSLSESEDTQYF.

This clonotype has only a few counts. V and J are TRBV6-2 or TRBV6-3 and TRBJ1-1; 8 bases match TRBD1. Germline V gene sequence: CDR1 MNHEY, CDR2 SVGEGT. The CDR3 is 17 residues long. With V trimmed by 0 bases and J by 5 bases, 11 bases remained unmatched. CDR3 loop: CASSYSWTGWSYTEAFF. CDR3 in DNA: TGTGCCAGCAGTTACTCTTGGACAGGGTGGTCGTATACTGAAGCTTTCTTT.

This clonotype was seen repeatedly, ten times or more. This chain connects TRBV27 to TRBJ2-1; 8 bases match TRBD2. The CDR3 consists of 15 residues. The germline CDR1 and CDR2 sequences are MNHEY and SMNVEV (reference sequence). V was clipped by 2 bases and J by 6 bases; unmatched bases: 6. In DNA form, the CDR3 reads TGTGCCAGCAGTTTAGGCCGGGGGGGCCTCAATGAGCAGTTCTTC. Its protein product is CASSLGRGGLNEQFF.

This clonotype was observed many times. The chain recombines TRBV28 with TRBJ2-1; D not resolved. V was cut by 7 bases and J by 2 bases, with 9 bases left in between. This CDR3 comprises 13 residues. Germline V gene sequence: CDR1 MDHEN, CDR2 SYDVKM. The CDR3 region is CASKVGPYNEQFF. The CDR3 coding sequence is TGTGCCAGCAAGGTAGGACCCTACAATGAGCAGTTCTTC.

This clonotype was counted ten times or more. The chain recombines TRBV9 with TRBJ2-2; possible D gene TRBD1, 6 bases. Trimming left V 3 bases short and J 8 bases short, with 11 bases between. The CDR3 is 13 amino acids. Germline values: CDR1 SGDLS, CDR2 YYNGEE. CDR3 residues: CASSDHRAGELFF. The DNA of the CDR3 is TGTGCCAGCAGCGACCACAGGGCTGGGGAGCTGTTTTTT.

This clonotype was counted many times. The chain couples TRBV5-1 to TRBJ2-1; 9 bases are a match to TRBD2. CDR1 and CDR2 from the germline V gene are SGHRS and YFSETQ. This CDR3 has 15 residues. J lost 7 bases, V lost 0 bases, and 5 bases had no gene match. CDR3 sequence (DNA): TGCGCCAGCAGCTTGGGCCTAGCGGGACAAAATGAGCAGTTCTTC. Its translation is CASSLGLAGQNEQFF.

Many counts were recorded for this clonotype. This chain connects TRBV5-1 to TRBJ2-1; D gene unclear. Per germline, CDR1 SGHRS and CDR2 YFSETQ. The CDR3 consists of 15 residues. V lost 0 bases, J lost 3 bases, and 10 bases lay in between. CDR3 DNA: TGCGCCAGCAGCTTGGCTGGGGAACACTACAATGAGCAGTTCTTC. Translating it yields CASSLAGEHYNEQFF.

In its sample, this clonotype was seen many times. This rearrangement joins TRBV12-3 or TRBV12-4 to TRBJ2-7; TRBD2 is a possible D gene (6 bases). The CDR3 has 16 residues. The germline V and J ends were trimmed by 3 bases and 3 bases, with 18 bases remaining between them. The CDR3 sequence: CASSFGGSFPFYEQYF. In DNA form, the CDR3 reads TGTGCCAGCAGTTTTGGAGGGTCTTTCCCGTTCTACGAGCAGTACTTC.